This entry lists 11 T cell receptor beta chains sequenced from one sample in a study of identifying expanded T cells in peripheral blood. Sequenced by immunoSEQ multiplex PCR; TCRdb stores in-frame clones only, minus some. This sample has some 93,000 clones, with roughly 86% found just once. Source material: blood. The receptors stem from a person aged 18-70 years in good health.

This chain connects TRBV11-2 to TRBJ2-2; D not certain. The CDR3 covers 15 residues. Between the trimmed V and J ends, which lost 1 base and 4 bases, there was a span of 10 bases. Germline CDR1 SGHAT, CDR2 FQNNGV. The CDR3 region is CASSLVQLSTGELFF. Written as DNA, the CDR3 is TGTGCCAGCAGCTTAGTTCAATTGTCCACCGGGGAGCTGTTTTTT.

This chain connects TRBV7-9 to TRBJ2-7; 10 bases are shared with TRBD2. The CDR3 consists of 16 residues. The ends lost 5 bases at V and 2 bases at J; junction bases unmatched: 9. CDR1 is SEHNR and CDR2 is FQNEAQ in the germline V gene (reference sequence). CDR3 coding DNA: TGTGCCAGCAGCATAGACGGGAGCGGGAGGGCCTACGAGCAGTACTTC. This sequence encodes CASSIDGSGRAYEQYF.

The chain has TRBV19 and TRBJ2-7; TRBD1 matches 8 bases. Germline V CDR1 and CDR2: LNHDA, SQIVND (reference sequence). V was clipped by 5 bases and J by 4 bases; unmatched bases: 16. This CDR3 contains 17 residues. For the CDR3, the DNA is TGTGCCAGTAGTCGGACAGGGCGTTTGGGTGGGCGATACGAGCAGTACTTC. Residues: CASSRTGRLGGRYEQYF.

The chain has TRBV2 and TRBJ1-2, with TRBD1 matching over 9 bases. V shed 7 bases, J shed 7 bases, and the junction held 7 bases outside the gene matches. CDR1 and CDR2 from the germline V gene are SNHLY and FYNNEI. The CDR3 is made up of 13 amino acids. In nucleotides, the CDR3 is TGTGCCAGCAATTCCGGGACAGGGATTGGCTACACCTTC. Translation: CASNSGTGIGYTF.

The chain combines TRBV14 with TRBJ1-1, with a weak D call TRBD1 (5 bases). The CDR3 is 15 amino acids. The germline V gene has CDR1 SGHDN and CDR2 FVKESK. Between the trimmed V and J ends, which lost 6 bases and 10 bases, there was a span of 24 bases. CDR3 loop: CASSGVKGPIGGAFF. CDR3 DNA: TGTGCCAGCAGTGGAGTTAAGGGACCCATCGGTGGAGCTTTCTTT.

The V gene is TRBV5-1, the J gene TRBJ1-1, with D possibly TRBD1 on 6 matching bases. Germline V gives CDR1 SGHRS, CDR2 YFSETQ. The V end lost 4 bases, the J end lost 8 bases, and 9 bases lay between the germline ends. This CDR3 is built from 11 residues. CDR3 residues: CASSETGEAFF. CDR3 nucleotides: TGCGCCAGCAGCGAGACAGGAGAAGCTTTCTTT.

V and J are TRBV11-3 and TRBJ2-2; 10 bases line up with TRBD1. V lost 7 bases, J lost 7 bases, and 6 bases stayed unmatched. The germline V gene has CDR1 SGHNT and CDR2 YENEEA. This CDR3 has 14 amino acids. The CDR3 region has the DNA TGTGCCAGCACCAGGACAGGGGGAGGCGGGGAGCTGTTTTTT. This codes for CASTRTGGGGELFF.

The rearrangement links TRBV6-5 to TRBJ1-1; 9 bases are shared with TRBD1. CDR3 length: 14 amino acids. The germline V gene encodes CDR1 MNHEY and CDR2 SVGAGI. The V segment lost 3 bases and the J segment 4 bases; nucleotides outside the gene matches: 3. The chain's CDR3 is CASSYRQGGTEAFF. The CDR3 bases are TGTGCCAGCAGTTATAGACAGGGGGGCACTGAAGCTTTCTTT.

CDR3 coding DNA: TGTGCCAGCAGCTTACCAGGGAGTACAGATACGCAGTATTTT. Translating it yields CASSLPGSTDTQYF. The V call is TRBV7-9, the J call TRBJ2-3; tentatively, D is TRBD1 or TRBD2 (5 bases each). V was trimmed by 2 bases and J by 3 bases, leaving 9 bases between them. The germline V gene encodes CDR1 SEHNR and CDR2 FQNEAQ (reference sequence). This CDR3 is built from 14 residues.

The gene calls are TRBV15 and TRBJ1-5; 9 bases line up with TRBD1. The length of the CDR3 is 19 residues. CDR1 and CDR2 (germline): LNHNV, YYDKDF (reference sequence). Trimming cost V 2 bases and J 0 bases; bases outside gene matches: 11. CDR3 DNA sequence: TGTGCCACCAGCAGAATACCGGGACAGGGTGGGTATAGCAATCAGCCCCAGCATTTT. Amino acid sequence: CATSRIPGQGGYSNQPQHF. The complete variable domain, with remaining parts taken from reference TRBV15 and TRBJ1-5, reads DAMVIQNPRYQVTQFGKPVTLSCSQTLNHNVMYWYQQKSSQAPKLLFHYYDKDFNNEADTPDNFQSRRPNTSFCFLDIRSPGLGDTAMYLCATSRIPGQGGYSNQPQHFGDGTRLSIL.

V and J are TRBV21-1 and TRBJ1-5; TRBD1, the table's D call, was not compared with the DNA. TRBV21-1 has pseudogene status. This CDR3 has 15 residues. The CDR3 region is CASSKANIPDQPQHF. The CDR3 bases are TGTGCCAGCAGCAAAGCGAACATCCCCGATCAGCCCCAGCATTTT.